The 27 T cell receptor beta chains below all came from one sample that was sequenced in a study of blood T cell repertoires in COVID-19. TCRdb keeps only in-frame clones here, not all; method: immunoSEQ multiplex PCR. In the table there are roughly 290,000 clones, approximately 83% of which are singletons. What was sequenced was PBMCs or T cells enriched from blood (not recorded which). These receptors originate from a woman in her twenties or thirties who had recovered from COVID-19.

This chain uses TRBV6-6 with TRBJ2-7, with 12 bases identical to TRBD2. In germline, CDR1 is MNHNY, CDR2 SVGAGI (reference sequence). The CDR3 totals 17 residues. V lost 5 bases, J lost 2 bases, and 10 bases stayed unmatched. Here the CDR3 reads CASSLPPTSGRTYEQYF. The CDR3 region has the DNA TGTGCCAGCAGTCTCCCTCCGACTAGCGGGAGAACCTACGAGCAGTACTTC.

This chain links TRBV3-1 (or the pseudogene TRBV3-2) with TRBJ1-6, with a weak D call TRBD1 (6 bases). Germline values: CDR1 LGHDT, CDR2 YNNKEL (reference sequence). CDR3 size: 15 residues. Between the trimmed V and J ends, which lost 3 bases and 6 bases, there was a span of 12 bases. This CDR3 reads CASSHHRERNSPLHF. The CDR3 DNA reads TGTGCCAGCAGCCACCACAGGGAGCGTAATTCACCCCTCCACTTT.

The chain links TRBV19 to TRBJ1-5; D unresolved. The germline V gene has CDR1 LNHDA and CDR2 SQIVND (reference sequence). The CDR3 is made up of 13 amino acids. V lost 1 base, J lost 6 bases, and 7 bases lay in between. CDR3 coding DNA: TGTGCCAGTAGTATAGGAGTCGGTCAGCCCCAGCATTTT. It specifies CASSIGVGQPQHF.

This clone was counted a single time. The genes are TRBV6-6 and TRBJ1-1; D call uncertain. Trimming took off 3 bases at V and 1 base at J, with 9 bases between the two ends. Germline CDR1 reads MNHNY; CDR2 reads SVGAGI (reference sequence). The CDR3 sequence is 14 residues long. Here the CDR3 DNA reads TGTGCCAGCAGTTATTTTAGCGGGAACACTGAAGCTTTCTTT. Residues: CASSYFSGNTEAFF.

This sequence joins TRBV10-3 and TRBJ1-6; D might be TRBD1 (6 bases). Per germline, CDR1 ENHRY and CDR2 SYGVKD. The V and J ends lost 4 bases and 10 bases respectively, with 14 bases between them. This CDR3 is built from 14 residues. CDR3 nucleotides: TGTGCCATCAGTGTGGACAGCCTGTACTCACCCCTCCACTTT. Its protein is CAISVDSLYSPLHF.

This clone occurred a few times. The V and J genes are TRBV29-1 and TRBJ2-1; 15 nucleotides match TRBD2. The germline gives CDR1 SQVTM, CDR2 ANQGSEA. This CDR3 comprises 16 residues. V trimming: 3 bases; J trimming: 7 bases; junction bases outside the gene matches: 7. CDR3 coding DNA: TGCAGCGTTGATGGCCTCGGACTAGCGGGAGGGAATGAGCAGTTCTTC. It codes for CSVDGLGLAGGNEQFF.

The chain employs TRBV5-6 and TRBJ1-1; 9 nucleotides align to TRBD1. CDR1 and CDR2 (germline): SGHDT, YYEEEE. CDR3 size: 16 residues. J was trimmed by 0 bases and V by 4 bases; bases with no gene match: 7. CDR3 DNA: TGTGCCAGCAGCCCCGGGGACAGGGCCATGAACACTGAAGCTTTCTTT. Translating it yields CASSPGDRAMNTEAFF.

The CDR3 loop reads CASSQLATGGNSPLHF. CDR3 sequence (DNA): TGTGCCAGCAGCCAGCTAGCGACAGGGGGAAATTCACCCCTCCACTTT. The gene calls are TRBV3-1 (or the pseudogene TRBV3-2) and TRBJ1-6; TRBD1 agrees at 9 bases. This CDR3 is built from 16 residues. With 3 bases clipped from V and 7 bases from J, the junction kept 7 bases outside the gene matches. Per the germline V gene, CDR1 is LGHDT and CDR2 is YNNKEL (reference sequence).

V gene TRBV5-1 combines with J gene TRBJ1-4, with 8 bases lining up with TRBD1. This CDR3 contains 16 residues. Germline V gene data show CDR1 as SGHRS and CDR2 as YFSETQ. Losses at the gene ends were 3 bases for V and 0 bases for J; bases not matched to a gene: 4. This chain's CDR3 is CASSSQGASTNEKLFF. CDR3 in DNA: TGCGCCAGCAGCTCCCAGGGGGCTTCAACTAATGAAAAACTGTTTTTT.

The DNA for the CDR3 is TGTGCCAGCAGAGGGACAGGTCTGAACACTGAAGCTTTCTTT. This encodes CASRGTGLNTEAFF. This chain connects TRBV2 to TRBJ1-1, with 8 positions matching TRBD1. The trim removed 6 bases at V and 0 bases at J, leaving 3 bases unmatched. From germline, CDR1 is SNHLY and CDR2 FYNNEI. The CDR3 is made up of 14 amino acids.

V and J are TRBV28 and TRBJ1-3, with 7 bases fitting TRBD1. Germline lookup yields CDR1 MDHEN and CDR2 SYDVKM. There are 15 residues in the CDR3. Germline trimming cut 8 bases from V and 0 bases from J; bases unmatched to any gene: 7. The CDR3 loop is CASGGQALSGNTIYF. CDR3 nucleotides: TGTGCCAGCGGAGGACAGGCCCTCTCTGGAAACACCATATATTTT. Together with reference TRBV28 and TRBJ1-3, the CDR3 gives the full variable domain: DVKVTQSSRYLVKRTGEKVFLECVQDMDHENMFWYRQDPGLGLRLIYFSYDVKMKEKGDIPEGYSVSREKKERFSLILESASTNQTSMYLCASGGQALSGNTIYFGEGSWLTVV.

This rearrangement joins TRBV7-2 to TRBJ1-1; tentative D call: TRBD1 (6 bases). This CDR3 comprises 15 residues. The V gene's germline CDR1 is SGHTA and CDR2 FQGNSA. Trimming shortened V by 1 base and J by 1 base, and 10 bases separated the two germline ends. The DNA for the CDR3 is TGTGCCAGCAGCTTAGGCGACAGGAGGAACACTGAAGCTTTCTTT. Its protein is CASSLGDRRNTEAFF.

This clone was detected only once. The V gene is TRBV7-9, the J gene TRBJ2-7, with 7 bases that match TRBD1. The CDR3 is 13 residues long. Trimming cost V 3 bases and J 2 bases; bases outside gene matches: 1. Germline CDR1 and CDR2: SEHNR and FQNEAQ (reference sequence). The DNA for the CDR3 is TGTGCCAGCAGCTTCGGGACAGCCTACGAGCAGTACTTC. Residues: CASSFGTAYEQYF. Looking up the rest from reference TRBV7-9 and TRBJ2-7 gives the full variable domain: DTGVSQNPRHKITKRGQNVTFRCDPISEHNRLYWYRQTLGQGPEFLTYFQNEAQLEKSRLLSDRFSAERPKGSFSTLEIQRTEQGDSAMYLCASSFGTAYEQYFGPGTRLTVT.

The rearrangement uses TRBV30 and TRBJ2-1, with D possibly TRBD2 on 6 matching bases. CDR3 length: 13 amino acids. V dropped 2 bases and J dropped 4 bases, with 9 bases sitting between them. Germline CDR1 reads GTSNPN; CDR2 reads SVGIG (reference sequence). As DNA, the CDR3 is TGTGCCTGGAGTCCGGGGGTTTACAATGAGCAGTTCTTC. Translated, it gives CAWSPGVYNEQFF.

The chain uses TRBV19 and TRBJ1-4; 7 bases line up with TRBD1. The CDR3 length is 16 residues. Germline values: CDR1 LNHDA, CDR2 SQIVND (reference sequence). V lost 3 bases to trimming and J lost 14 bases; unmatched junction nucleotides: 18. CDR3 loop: CASSIFFRDSYKWLFF. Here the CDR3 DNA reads TGTGCCAGTAGTATTTTTTTCCGGGACAGTTACAAGTGGCTGTTTTTT.

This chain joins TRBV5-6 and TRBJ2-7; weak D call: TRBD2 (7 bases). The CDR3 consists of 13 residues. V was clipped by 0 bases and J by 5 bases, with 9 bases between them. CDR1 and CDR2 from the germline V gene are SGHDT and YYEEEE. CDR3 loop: CASSLGGGDEQYF. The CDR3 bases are TGTGCCAGCAGCTTGGGAGGGGGGGACGAGCAGTACTTC. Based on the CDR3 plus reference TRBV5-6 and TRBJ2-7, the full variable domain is DAGVTQSPTHLIKTRGQQVTLRCSPKSGHDTVSWYQQALGQGPQFIFQYYEEEERQRGNFPDRFSGHQFPNYSSELNVNALLLGDSALYLCASSLGGGDEQYFGPGTRLTVT.

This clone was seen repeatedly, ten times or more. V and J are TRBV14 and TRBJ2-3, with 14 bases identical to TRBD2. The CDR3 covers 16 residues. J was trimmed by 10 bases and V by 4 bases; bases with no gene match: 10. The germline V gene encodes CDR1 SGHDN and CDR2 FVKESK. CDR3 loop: CASSRLTSGGADAQYF. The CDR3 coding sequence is TGTGCCAGCAGCCGGCTGACTAGCGGGGGGGCTGATGCGCAGTATTTT.

The CDR3 here is CASILRQGKGKTEAFF. The DNA for the CDR3 is TGTGCCAGCATTTTGCGACAGGGGAAAGGAAAAACTGAAGCTTTCTTT. This chain uses TRBV6-4 with TRBJ1-1; 8 bases map to TRBD1. The V and J ends lost 7 bases and 5 bases, in that order; junction bases with no gene match: 15. Germline assignment: CDR1 MRHNA and CDR2 SNTAGT. The CDR3 has 16 residues.

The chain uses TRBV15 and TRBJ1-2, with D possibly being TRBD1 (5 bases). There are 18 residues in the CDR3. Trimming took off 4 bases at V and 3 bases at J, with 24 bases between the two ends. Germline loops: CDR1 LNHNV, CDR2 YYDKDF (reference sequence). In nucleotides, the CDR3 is TGTGCCACCAGCACGTTAGGTACCAAACAGGCCGCCGACTATGGCTACACCTTC. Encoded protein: CATSTLGTKQAADYGYTF.

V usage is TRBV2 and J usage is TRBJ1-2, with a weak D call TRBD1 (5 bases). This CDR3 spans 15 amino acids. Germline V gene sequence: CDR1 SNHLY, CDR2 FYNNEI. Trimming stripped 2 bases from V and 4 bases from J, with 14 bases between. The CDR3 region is CASSELHRTFYGYTF. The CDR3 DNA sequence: TGTGCCAGCAGTGAACTGCACAGGACGTTCTATGGCTACACCTTC. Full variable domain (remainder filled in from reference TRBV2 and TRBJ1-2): EPEVTQTPSHQVTQMGQEVILRCVPISNHLYFYWYRQILGQKVEFLVSFYNNEISEKSEIFDDQFSVERPDGSNFTLKIRSTKLEDSAMYFCASSELHRTFYGYTFGSGTRLTVV.

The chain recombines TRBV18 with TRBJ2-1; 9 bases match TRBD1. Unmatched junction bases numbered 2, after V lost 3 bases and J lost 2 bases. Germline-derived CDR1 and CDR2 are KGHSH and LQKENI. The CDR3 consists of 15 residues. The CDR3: CASSPGTGTYNEQFF. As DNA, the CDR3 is TGTGCCAGCTCACCCGGGACAGGGACCTACAATGAGCAGTTCTTC.

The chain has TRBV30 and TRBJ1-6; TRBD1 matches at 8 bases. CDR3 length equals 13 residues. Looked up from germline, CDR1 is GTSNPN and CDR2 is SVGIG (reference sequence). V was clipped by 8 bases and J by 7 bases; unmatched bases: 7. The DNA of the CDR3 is TGTGCCGGTTTGACAGGGGTAAATTCACCCCTCCACTTT. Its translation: CAGLTGVNSPLHF.

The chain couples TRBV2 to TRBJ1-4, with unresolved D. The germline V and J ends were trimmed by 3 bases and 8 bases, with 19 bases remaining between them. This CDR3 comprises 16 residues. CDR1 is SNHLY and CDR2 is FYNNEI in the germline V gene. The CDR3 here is CASSDGREFIREKLFF. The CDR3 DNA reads TGTGCCAGCAGTGACGGGCGGGAGTTTATAAGGGAAAAACTGTTTTTT.

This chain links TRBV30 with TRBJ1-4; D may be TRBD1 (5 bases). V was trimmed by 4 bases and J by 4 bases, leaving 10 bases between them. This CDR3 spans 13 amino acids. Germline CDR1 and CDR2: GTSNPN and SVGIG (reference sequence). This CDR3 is CAWTGWYNEKLFF. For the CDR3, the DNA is TGTGCCTGGACAGGGTGGTATAATGAAAAACTGTTTTTT. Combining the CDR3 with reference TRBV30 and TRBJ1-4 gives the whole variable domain SQTIHQWPATLVQPVGSPLSLECTVEGTSNPNLYWYRQAAGRGLQLLFYSVGIGQISSEVPQNLSASRPQDRQFILSSKKLLLSDSGFYLCAWTGWYNEKLFFGSGTQLSVL.

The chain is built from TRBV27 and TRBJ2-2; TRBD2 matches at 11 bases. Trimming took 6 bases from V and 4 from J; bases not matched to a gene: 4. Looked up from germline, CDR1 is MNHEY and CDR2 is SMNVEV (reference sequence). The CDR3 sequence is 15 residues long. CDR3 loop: CASSMGTSGTGELFF. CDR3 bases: TGTGCCAGCAGCATGGGGACTAGCGGCACCGGGGAGCTGTTTTTT.

The CDR3 protein is CASSQGGGLAGSTDTQYF. CDR3 in DNA: TGCGCCAGCAGCCAAGGGGGGGGACTAGCGGGGAGCACAGATACGCAGTATTTT. The rearrangement links TRBV4-1 to TRBJ2-3, with 13 bases lining up with TRBD2. The germline CDR1 and CDR2 sequences are MGHRA and YSYEKL. J lost 0 bases, V lost 1 base, and 4 bases had no gene match. The CDR3 is 18 residues long.

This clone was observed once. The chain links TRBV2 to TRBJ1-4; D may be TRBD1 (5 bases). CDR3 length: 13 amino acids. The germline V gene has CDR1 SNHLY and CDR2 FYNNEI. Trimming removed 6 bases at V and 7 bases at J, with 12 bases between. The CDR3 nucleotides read TGTGCCAGCAGATCGGGGGAGGGTGAAAAACTGTTTTTT. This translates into CASRSGEGEKLFF.